The present TCR beta chain was sequenced within a study of T-cell memory formation after mild COVID-19. As for this clonotype: Its antigen is as yet unknown.

General observations from the study: Clones which contracted sat mainly in CM and EM if CD4+, and in EMRA if CD8+. Contracting clones from day 15 to 85 had balanced CD4/CD8; later expanders favoured CD4+. Some clones that responded were present in memory (sampled pre-infection), which suggests cross-reactive memory joined.

TCRdb processed the 5' RACE reads anew with MiXCR; each CDR3 protein has one entry. This sample carries around 200,000 distinct CDR3 sequences, about 18% of them seen once, and the ten largest clones take 3.9%. Germline CDR1 and CDR2: LGHDT and YNNKEL (reference sequence). With 4 bases removed from V and 0 bases from J, the gap between germline ends came to 16 bases. This CDR3 comprises 17 residues. The rearrangement links TRBV3-1 to TRBJ1-5; D gene ambiguous. This TCR was sampled from a man aged 18 to 35 who had mild COVID-19 (a few samples of this study predate the infection). Cell type and time point are not known. The source material was PBMCs or a T cell subset sorted from them (not recorded which). The CDR3 DNA reads as TGTGCCAGCAGCCCGGACCCCGGTTCCGGTAGCAATCAGCCCCAGCATTTT. It translates to CASSPDPGSGSNQPQHF. Full variable domain (rest looked up from reference TRBV3-1 and TRBJ1-5): DTAVSQTPKYLVTQMGNDKSIKCEQNLGHDTMYWYKQDSKKFLKIMFSYNNKELIINETVPNRFSPKSPDKAHLNLHINSLELGDSAVYFCASSPDPGSGSNQPQHFGDGTRLSIL.